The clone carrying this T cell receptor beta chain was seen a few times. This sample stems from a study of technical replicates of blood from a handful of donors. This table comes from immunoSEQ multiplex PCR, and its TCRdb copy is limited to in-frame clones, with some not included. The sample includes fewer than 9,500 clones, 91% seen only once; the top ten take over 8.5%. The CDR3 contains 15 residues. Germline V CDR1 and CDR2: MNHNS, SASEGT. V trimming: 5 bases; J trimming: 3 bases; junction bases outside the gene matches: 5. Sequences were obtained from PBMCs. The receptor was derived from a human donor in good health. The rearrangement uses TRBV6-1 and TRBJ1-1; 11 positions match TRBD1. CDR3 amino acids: CASSPRTGGDTEAFF. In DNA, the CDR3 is TGTGCCAGCAGTCCACGGACAGGGGGCGACACTGAAGCTTTCTTT.